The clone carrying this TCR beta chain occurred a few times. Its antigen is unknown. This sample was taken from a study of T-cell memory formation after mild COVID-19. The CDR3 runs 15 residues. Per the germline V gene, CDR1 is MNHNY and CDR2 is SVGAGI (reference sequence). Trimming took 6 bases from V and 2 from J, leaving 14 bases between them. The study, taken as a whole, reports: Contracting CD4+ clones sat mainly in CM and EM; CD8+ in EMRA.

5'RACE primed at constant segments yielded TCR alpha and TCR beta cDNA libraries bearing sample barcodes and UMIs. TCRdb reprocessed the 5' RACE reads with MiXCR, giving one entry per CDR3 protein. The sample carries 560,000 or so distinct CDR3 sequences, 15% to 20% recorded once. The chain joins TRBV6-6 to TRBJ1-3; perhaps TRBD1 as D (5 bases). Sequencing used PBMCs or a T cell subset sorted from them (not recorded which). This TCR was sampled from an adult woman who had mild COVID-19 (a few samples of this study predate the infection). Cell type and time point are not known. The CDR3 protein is CASSLGDRTGNTIYF. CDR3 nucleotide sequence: TGTGCCAGCAGCCTAGGGGACCGAACTGGAAACACCATATATTTT.